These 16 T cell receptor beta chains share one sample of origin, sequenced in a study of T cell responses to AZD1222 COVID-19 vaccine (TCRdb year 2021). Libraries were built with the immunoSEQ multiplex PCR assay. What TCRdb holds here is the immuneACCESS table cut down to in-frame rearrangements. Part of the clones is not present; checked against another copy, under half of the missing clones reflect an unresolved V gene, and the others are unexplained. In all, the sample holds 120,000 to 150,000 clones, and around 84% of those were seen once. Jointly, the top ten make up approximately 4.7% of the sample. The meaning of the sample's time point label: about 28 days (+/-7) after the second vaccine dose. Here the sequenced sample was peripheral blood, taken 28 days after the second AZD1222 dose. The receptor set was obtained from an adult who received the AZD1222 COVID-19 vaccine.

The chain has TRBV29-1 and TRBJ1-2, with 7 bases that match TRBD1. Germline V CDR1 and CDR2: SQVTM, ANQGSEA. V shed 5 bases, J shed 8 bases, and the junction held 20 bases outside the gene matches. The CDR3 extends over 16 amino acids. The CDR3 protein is CSVPLLGGTARRGYTF. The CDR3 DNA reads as TGCAGCGTTCCCCTTCTCGGCGGGACAGCCAGAAGGGGCTACACCTTC.

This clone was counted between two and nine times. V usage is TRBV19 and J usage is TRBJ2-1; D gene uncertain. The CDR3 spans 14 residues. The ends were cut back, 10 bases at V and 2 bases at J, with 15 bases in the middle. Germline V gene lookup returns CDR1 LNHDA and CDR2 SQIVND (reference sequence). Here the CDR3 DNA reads TGTGCCACCACCTCCAAGGGCCCCTACAATGAGCAGTTCTTC. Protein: CATTSKGPYNEQFF.

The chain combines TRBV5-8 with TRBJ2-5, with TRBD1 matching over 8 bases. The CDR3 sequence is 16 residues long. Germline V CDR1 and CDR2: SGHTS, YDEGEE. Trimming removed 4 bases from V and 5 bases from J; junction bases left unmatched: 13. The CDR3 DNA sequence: TGTGCCAGCAGCCAACGCTGGACAGGGAAGGAGGAGACCCAGTACTTC. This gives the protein CASSQRWTGKEETQYF.

CDR3 region: CASSWIEAFF. CDR3 DNA sequence: TGTGCCAGCAGTTGGATAGAGGCTTTCTTT. This chain joins TRBV6-5 and TRBJ1-1; D not resolved. Deletions cut 4 bases from V and 11 bases from J, with 8 bases between. The CDR3 consists of 10 residues. Germline V gene data show CDR1 as MNHEY and CDR2 as SVGAGI.

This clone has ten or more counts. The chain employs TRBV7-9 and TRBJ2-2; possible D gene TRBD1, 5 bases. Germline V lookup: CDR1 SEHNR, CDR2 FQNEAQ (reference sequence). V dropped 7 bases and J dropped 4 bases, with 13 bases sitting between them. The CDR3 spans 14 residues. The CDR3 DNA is TGTGCCAGCATCCCGTTTAGGGGCACCGGGGAGCTGTTTTTT. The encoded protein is CASIPFRGTGELFF.

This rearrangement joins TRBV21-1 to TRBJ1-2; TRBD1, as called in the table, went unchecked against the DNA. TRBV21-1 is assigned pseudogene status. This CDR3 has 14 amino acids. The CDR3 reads CASHMDTLYYGYTF. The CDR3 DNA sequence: TGTGCCAGCCATATGGACACGCTATACTATGGCTACACCTTC.

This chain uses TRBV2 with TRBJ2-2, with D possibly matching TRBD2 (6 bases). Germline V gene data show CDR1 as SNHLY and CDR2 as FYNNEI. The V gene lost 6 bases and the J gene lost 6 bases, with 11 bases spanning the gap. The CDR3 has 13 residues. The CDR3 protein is CASSTDYSGELFF. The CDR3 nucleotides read TGTGCCAGCAGCACGGACTACTCCGGGGAGCTGTTTTTT.

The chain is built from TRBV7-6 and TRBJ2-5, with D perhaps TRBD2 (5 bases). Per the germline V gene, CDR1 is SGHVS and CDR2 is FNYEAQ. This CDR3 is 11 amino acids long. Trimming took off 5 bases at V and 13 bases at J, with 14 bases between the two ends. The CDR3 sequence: CASSATGEGYF. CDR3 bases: TGTGCCAGCAGCGCAACCGGTGAGGGGTACTTC.

CDR3 loop: CAISESGQSNEQFF. CDR3 in DNA: TGTGCCATCAGTGAGTCGGGACAGAGTAATGAGCAGTTCTTC. The gene calls are TRBV10-3 and TRBJ2-1, with 7 bases lining up with TRBD1. Unmatched junction bases numbered 3, after V lost 0 bases and J lost 7 bases. Germline values: CDR1 ENHRY, CDR2 SYGVKD. The CDR3 has 14 residues.

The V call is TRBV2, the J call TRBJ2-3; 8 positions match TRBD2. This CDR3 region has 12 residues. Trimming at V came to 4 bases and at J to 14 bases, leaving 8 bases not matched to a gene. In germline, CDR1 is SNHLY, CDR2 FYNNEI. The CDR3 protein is CASSGSGLALYF. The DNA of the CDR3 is TGTGCCAGCAGTGGGTCCGGACTAGCTTTGTATTTT. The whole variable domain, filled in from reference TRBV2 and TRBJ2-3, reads EPEVTQTPSHQVTQMGQEVILRCVPISNHLYFYWYRQILGQKVEFLVSFYNNEISEKSEIFDDQFSVERPDGSNFTLKIRSTKLEDSAMYFCASSGSGLALYFGPGTRLTVL.

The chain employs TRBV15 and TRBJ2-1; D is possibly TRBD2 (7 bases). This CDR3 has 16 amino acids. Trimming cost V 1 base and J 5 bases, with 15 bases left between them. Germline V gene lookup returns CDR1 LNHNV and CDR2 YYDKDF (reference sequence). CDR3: CATSRGGGRADNEQFF. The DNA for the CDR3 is TGTGCCACCAGCAGAGGAGGGGGGAGGGCCGACAATGAGCAGTTCTTC. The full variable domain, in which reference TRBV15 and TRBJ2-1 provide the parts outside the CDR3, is DAMVIQNPRYQVTQFGKPVTLSCSQTLNHNVMYWYQQKSSQAPKLLFHYYDKDFNNEADTPDNFQSRRPNTSFCFLDIRSPGLGDTAMYLCATSRGGGRADNEQFFGPGTRLTVL.

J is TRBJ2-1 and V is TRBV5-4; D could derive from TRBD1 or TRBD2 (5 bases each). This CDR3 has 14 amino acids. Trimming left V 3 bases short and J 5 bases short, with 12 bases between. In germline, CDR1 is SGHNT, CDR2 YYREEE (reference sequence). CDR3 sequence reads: CASSWGKGNNEQFF. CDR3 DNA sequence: TGTGCCAGCAGCTGGGGGAAGGGCAACAATGAGCAGTTCTTC.

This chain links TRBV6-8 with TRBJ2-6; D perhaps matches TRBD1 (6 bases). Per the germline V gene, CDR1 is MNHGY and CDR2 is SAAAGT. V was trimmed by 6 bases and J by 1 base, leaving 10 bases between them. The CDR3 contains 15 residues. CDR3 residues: CASRLQGSGANVLTF. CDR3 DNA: TGTGCCAGCAGATTACAGGGATCTGGGGCCAACGTCCTGACTTTC.

The CDR3 DNA is TGTGCCAGCAGCTCAAACCCGGACGGTGCCAGTTACTTC. This sequence encodes CASSSNPDGASYF. The chain combines TRBV7-2 with TRBJ2-4; D ambiguous. The CDR3 has 13 amino acids. V was shortened by 4 bases and J by 16 bases, with 20 bases between the two germline ends. Per germline, CDR1 SGHTA and CDR2 FQGNSA.

The chain's CDR3 is CASSVTGDPVAGEAFF. The CDR3 nucleotides read TGTGCCAGCAGCGTTACAGGGGACCCGGTTGCAGGAGAAGCTTTCTTT. The chain couples TRBV9 to TRBJ1-1; 7 positions match TRBD1. Germline V gene lookup returns CDR1 SGDLS and CDR2 YYNGEE. The CDR3 runs to 16 residues. With V trimmed by 2 bases and J by 8 bases, 15 bases remained unmatched.

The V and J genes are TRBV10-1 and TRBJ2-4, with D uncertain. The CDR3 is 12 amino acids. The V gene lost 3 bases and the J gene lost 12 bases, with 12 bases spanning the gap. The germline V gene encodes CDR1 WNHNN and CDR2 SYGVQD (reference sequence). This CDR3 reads CASSDTGPPQYF. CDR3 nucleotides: TGCGCCAGCAGTGACACCGGCCCCCCTCAGTACTTC.